A selection of T cell receptor beta chains follows, all from one sample in a study of shared clonotypes between healthy human individuals. Sequencing was performed with immunoSEQ multiplex PCR; in TCRdb, only in-frame clones are kept and a portion is missing. This sample has hundreds of thousands of clones, with roughly 96% found just once. The sample was naive CD8+ T cells sorted from blood. Receptors were obtained from a woman under 40 in good health. CDR3s include the opening cysteine and the closing phenylalanine or tryptophan. A D gene is named only where the DNA matches it firmly. Rows give clone size only sometimes, using once, few, many, or a class for an expanded clone.

V	D	size	J	CDR3	DNA
TRBV28	-	-	TRBJ2-7	CASSFLFREDEQYF	TGTGCCAGCAGTTTCCTGTTCAGGGAGGACGAGCAGTACTTC
TRBV4-1	TRBD2	once	TRBJ2-2	CASSEGGGGELFF	TGCGCCAGCAGCGAAGGCGGGGGCGGGGAGCTGTTTTTT
TRBV5-6	TRBD1	once	TRBJ2-7	CASSFQGASYEQYF	TGTGCCAGCAGCTTTCAGGGGGCTTCCTACGAGCAGTACTTC
TRBV7-8	-	once	TRBJ2-7	CASSAGSGGTYEQYF	TGTGCCAGCAGCGCTGGATCGGGGGGCACCTACGAGCAGTACTTC
TRBV5-6	TRBD1	-	TRBJ2-7	CASSSAYRGPYEQYF	TGTGCCAGCAGCTCCGCTTACAGGGGTCCCTACGAGCAGTACTTC
TRBV4-1	-	-	TRBJ2-1	CASSQDPGPYNEQFF	TGCGCCAGCAGCCAAGACCCGGGGCCTTACAATGAGCAGTTCTTC
TRBV29-1	-	-	TRBJ2-3	CSVLRMGYTDTQYF	TGCAGCGTTCTCCGGATGGGATACACAGATACGCAGTATTTT
TRBV30	-	-	TRBJ1-1	CAWRNVDRVRTEAFF	TGTGCCTGGAGGAACGTGGACAGAGTCAGGACTGAAGCTTTCTTT
TRBV19	-	-	TRBJ2-3	CASSIRLFTDTQYF	TGTGCCAGTAGTATCCGACTGTTCACAGATACGCAGTATTTT
TRBV4-1	-	-	TRBJ1-1	CASSQEAPLNTEAFF	TGCGCCAGCAGCCAAGAGGCCCCTTTGAACACTGAAGCTTTCTTT
TRBV28	-	-	TRBJ1-1	CASSVREDTEAFF	TGTGCCAGCAGTGTCCGGGAGGACACTGAAGCTTTCTTT
TRBV27	TRBD2	-	TRBJ2-7	CASSLSFGLATYEQYF	TGTGCCAGCAGTTTATCCTTTGGACTAGCGACCTACGAGCAGTACTTC
TRBV27	-	-	TRBJ1-1	CAIPGHLNTEAFF	TGTGCCATCCCGGGACACCTAAACACTGAAGCTTTCTTT
TRBV27	-	-	TRBJ1-1	CASSLRGAGTEAFF	TGTGCCAGCAGTTTACGGGGGGCCGGGACTGAAGCTTTCTTT
TRBV27	TRBD2	-	TRBJ2-5	CASSLWPAGTGETQYF	TGTGCCAGCAGTTTATGGCCAGCGGGGACGGGAGAGACCCAGTACTTC
TRBV2	-	-	TRBJ2-7	CASKSGSYEQYF	TGTGCCAGCAAATCGGGGTCCTACGAGCAGTACTTC
TRBV13	TRBD2	-	TRBJ2-2	CASSLVALAGAGELFF	TGTGCCAGCAGCTTAGTCGCGCTAGCGGGAGCCGGGGAGCTGTTTTTT
TRBV19	-	-	TRBJ2-5	CASSIKKQEAQYF	TGTGCCAGTAGTATTAAGAAGCAAGAGGCCCAGTACTTC
TRBV13	-	-	TRBJ1-4	CASSFDVGEKLFF	TGTGCCAGCAGTTTTGACGTGGGTGAAAAACTGTTTTTT
TRBV29-1	TRBD1	once	TRBJ2-5	CSVEDQIRDREETQYF	TGCAGCGTTGAAGATCAGATAAGGGACAGGGAAGAGACCCAGTACTTC
TRBV23-1	TRBD1	-	TRBJ2-7	CASSQCWDREWCEQYF	TGCGCCAGCAGTCAATGTTGGGACAGGGAGTGGTGCGAGCAGTACTTC
TRBV5-4	TRBD2	-	TRBJ2-3	CASSLAGGSTDTQYF	TGTGCCAGCAGCTTAGCGGGAGGGTCCACAGATACGCAGTATTTT
TRBV29-1	-	once	TRBJ2-7	CSVEEGYEQYF	TGCAGCGTTGAAGAGGGTTACGAGCAGTACTTC
TRBV27	-	-	TRBJ1-6	CASRDFRDGHSPLHF	TGTGCCAGCAGGGACTTCCGGGATGGCCATTCACCCCTCCACTTT
TRBV28	-	-	TRBJ2-1	CASSSRWSYNEQFF	TGTGCCAGCAGTTCACGGTGGTCCTACAATGAGCAGTTCTTC
TRBV7-9	-	-	TRBJ2-1	CASSPRDFPSYNEQFF	TGTGCCAGCAGCCCCAGGGACTTCCCCTCCTACAATGAGCAGTTCTTC
TRBV27	-	-	TRBJ2-3	CASRGLAGNTDTQYF	TGTGCCAGCAGGGGACTCGCAGGGAACACAGATACGCAGTATTTT
TRBV28	-	-	TRBJ1-4	CASSSLLREYSTNEKLFF	TGTGCCAGCAGCAGTTTATTACGGGAATATTCAACTAATGAAAAACTGTTTTTT
TRBV29-1	TRBD1	-	TRBJ1-2	CSALDRDNYGYTF	TGCAGCGCCCTGGACAGGGATAACTATGGCTACACCTTC
TRBV7-8	-	-	TRBJ2-7	CASSLVSYEQYF	TGTGCCAGCAGCTTAGTAAGTTACGAGCAGTACTTC
TRBV5-6	-	-	TRBJ2-7	CASSFSESSYEQYF	TGTGCCAGCAGCTTCTCTGAGAGCTCCTACGAGCAGTACTTC
TRBV2	-	-	TRBJ2-1	CASSLGNRDSGFGEQFF	TGTGCCAGCAGTTTGGGGAACCGGGACTCAGGCTTCGGTGAGCAGTTCTTC
TRBV27	TRBD1	-	TRBJ2-1	CASRLMTGGIQFF	TGTGCCAGCAGACTAATGACAGGGGGCATACAGTTCTTC
TRBV15	TRBD1	once	TRBJ1-1	CATKGWAGGAGTEAFF	TGTGCCACCAAGGGGTGGGCAGGGGGCGCTGGGACTGAAGCTTTCTTT
TRBV5-6	TRBD1	-	TRBJ1-5	CASSMGGQGYGSRHQPQHF	TGTGCCAGCAGCATGGGGGGACAGGGGTATGGTTCCCGGCATCAGCCCCAGCATTTT
TRBV27	-	-	TRBJ2-7	CASSPLPDGSYEQYF	TGTGCCAGCAGCCCCCTCCCGGACGGATCCTACGAGCAGTACTTC
TRBV27	-	-	TRBJ2-3	CASSFSGKGFGTDTQYF	TGTGCCAGCAGTTTTTCAGGGAAAGGTTTTGGCACAGATACGCAGTATTTT
TRBV27	-	-	TRBJ1-5	CASSFSGPGQPQHF	TGTGCCAGCAGTTTCAGTGGTCCCGGTCAGCCCCAGCATTTT
TRBV11-1	-	once	TRBJ2-2	CASSYSTSGAGRFSGELFF	TGTGCCAGCAGTTATTCAACCTCCGGGGCAGGGCGATTTTCCGGGGAGCTGTTTTTT
TRBV9	TRBD1	-	TRBJ1-4	CASSAGGQIYNEKLFF	TGTGCCAGCAGCGCCGGGGGACAGATTTATAATGAAAAACTGTTTTTT
TRBV29-1	TRBD2	-	TRBJ2-1	CSVEGELAGVTYEQFF	TGCAGCGTTGAAGGAGAACTAGCGGGAGTTACGTATGAGCAGTTCTTC
TRBV5-1	TRBD2	-	TRBJ2-7	CASSRTFSGSRYEQYF	TGCGCCAGCAGCAGAACGTTCAGCGGGAGTCGCTACGAGCAGTACTTC
TRBV5-1	TRBD2	-	TRBJ2-7	CASSPASSGTGPYEQYF	TGCGCCAGCAGCCCCGCATCAAGCGGGACTGGCCCCTACGAGCAGTACTTC
TRBV5-6	-	-	TRBJ2-7	CASSLAGGWHEQYF	TGTGCCAGCAGCTTGGCTGGCGGCTGGCACGAGCAGTACTTC
TRBV29-1	-	-	TRBJ2-7	CSVVTGIPYEQYF	TGCAGCGTTGTAACGGGTATCCCCTACGAGCAGTACTTC
TRBV5-4	-	-	TRBJ2-2	CASSRGGVTGELFF	TGTGCCAGCAGCCGGGGCGGTGTCACCGGGGAGCTGTTTTTT
TRBV7-9	-	-	TRBJ2-3	CASSPTTGSTDTQYF	TGTGCCAGCAGCCCAACGACAGGAAGCACAGATACGCAGTATTTT
TRBV28	-	-	TRBJ2-7	CASSSTLRGTSYEQYF	TGTGCCAGCAGTTCAACACTTCGCGGCACTTCCTACGAGCAGTACTTC